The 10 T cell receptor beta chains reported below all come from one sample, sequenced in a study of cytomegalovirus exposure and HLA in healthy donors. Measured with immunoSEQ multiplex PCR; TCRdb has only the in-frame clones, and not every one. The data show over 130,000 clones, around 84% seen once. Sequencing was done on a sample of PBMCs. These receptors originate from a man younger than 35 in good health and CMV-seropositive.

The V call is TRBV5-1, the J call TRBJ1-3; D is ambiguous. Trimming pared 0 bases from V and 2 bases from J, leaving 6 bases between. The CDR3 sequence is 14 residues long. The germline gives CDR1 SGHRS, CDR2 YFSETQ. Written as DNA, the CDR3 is TGCGCCAGCAGCTTGGGGAGTACTGGAAACACCATATATTTT. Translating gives CASSLGSTGNTIYF.

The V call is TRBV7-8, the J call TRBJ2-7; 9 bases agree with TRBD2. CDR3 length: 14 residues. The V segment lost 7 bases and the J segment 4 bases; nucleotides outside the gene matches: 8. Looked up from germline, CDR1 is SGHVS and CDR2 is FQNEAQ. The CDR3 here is CASTPRTSGYEQYF. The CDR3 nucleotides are TGTGCCAGCACCCCTCGCACTAGCGGGTACGAGCAGTACTTC.

CDR3 DNA sequence: TGTGCCTGGAGTAAGATCCGGGAGCAGTTCTTC. Translation: CAWSKIREQFF. This chain joins TRBV30 and TRBJ2-1; D gene ambiguous. Trimming took off 2 bases at V and 10 bases at J, with 9 bases between the two ends. CDR1 and CDR2 from the germline V gene are GTSNPN and SVGIG (reference sequence). The CDR3 length is 11 residues.

As DNA, the CDR3 is TGTGCCAGCAGTCCTATATACTCCTACGAGCAGTACTTC. Translated: CASSPIYSYEQYF. The rearrangement uses TRBV27 and TRBJ2-7; D is undetermined. The CDR3 spans 13 residues. Germline V gene lookup returns CDR1 MNHEY and CDR2 SMNVEV (reference sequence). The V gene lost 5 bases and the J gene lost 0 bases, with 8 bases spanning the gap.

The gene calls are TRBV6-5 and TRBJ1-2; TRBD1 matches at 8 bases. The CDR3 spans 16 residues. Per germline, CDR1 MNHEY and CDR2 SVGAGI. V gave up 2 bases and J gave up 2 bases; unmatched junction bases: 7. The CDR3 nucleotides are TGTGCCAGCAGTTACGGGACAGGCGCCACCAACTATGGCTACACCTTC. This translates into CASSYGTGATNYGYTF.

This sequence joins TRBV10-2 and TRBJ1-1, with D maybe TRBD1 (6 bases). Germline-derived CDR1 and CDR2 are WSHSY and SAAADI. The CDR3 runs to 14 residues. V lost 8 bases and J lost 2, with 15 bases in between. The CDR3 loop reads CASLSGQKNTEAFF. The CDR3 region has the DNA TGCGCCAGCCTTTCCGGACAGAAAAACACTGAAGCTTTCTTT.

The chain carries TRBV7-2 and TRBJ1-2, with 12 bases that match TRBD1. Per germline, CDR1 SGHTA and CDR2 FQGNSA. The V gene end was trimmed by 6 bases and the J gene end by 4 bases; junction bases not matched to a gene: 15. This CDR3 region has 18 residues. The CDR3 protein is CASSPTFGTGGLGYGYTF. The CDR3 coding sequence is TGTGCCAGCAGTCCTACCTTCGGGACAGGGGGCCTTGGCTATGGCTACACCTTC.

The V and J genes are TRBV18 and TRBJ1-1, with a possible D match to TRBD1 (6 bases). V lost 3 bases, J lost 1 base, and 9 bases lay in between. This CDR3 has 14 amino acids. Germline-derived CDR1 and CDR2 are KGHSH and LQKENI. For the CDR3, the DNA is TGTGCCAGCTCACCTATCAGGGGGAACACTGAAGCTTTCTTT. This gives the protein CASSPIRGNTEAFF.

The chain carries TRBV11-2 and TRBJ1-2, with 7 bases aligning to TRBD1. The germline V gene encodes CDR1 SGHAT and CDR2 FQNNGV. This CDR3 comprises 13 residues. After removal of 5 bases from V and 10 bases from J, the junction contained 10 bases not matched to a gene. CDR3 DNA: TGTGCCAGCAGCAAGATAGGACAGGTTTCCTACACCTTC. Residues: CASSKIGQVSYTF.

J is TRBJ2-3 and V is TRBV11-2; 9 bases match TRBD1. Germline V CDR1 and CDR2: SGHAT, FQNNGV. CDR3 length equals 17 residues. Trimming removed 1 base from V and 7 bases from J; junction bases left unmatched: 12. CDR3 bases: TGTGCCAGCAGCTTAGGGGGGGGACAGGGAGGAATGAATACGCAGTATTTT. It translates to CASSLGGGQGGMNTQYF.